This T cell receptor beta chain was found in a study of identical twins. General study points: Partial confounding of zero-insertion analyses by invariant MAIT and iNKT cells was possible. Clonotypes of the beta chain that were abundant in cord blood carried fewer insertions (memory repertoires showed none). Out-of-frame alpha sequences common to twins exhibited an excess of low generation probability.

This CDR3 has 13 amino acids. V dropped 8 bases and J dropped 0 bases, with 10 bases sitting between them. This clonotype appeared many times. Antigen unknown. No donor was unhealthy or non-Caucasian. TCRdb redid the calling of the 5' RACE reads with MiXCR, one entry per CDR3 protein. The sample includes roughly 250,000 distinct CDR3 sequences, around an eighth seen only once; the top ten take 7% to 9%. What was sequenced was memory (CD45RO+) T cells sorted from blood. The clonotype originates from a woman under 30 in good health. The V call is TRBV12-3 or TRBV12-4, the J call TRBJ1-1, with D hard to call. The CDR3 region has the DNA TGTGCCAGCCGACTTGTGTTGAACACTGAAGCTTTCTTT. Residues: CASRLVLNTEAFF.